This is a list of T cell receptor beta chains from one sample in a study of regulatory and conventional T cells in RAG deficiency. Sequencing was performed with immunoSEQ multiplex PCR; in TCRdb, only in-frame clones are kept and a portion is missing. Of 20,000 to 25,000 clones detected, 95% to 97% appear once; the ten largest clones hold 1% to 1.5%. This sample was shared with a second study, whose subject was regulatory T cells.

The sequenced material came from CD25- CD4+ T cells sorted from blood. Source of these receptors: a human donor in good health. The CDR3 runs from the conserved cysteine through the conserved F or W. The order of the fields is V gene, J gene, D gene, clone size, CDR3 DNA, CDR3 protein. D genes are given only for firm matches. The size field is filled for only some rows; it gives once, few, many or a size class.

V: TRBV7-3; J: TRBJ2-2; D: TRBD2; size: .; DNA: TGTGCCAGCAGCCCCATGCTCGGGGGGGCCCGGGACACCGGGGAGCTGTTTTTT; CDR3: CASSPMLGGARDTGELFF
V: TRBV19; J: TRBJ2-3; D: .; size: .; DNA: TGTGCCAGTAGTATAATGGTAACTAGCACAGATACGCAGTATTTT; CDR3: CASSIMVTSTDTQYF
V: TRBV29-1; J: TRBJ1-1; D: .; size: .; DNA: TGCAGTAAAACACAGGGTGCTGAAGCTTTCTTT; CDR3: CSKTQGAEAFF
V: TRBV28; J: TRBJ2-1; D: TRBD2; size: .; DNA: TGTGCCAGCAGTTTCGGACTAGCGGGGGTGGGCTTCTTC; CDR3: CASSFGLAGVGFF
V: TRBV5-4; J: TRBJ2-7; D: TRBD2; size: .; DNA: TGTGCCAGCAGCTTGCGACTAGCGGGGGTCTCCTACGAGCAGTACTTC; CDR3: CASSLRLAGVSYEQYF
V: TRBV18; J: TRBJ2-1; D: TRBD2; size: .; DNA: TGTGCCAGCTCACCACTAGCGGGGGCTTCCTACAATGAGCAGTTCTTC; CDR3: CASSPLAGASYNEQFF
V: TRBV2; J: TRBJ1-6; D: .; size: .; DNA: TGTGCCAGCAGTATGAGTCTGAATCCGGGGGATTCACCCCTCCACTTT; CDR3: CASSMSLNPGDSPLHF
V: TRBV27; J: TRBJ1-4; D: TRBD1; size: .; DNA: TGTGCCAGCAGTTTATGGGGACAGGGGAGCGATGAAAAACTGTTTTTT; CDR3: CASSLWGQGSDEKLFF
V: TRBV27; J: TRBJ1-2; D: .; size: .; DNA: TGTGCCAGCAGTTTTGCGACAGCCTATGGCTACACCTTC; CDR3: CASSFATAYGYTF
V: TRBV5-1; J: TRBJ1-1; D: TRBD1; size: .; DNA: TGCGCCAGCAGCTTGGGAGGACAGGGGAACACTGAAGCTTTCTTT; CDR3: CASSLGGQGNTEAFF
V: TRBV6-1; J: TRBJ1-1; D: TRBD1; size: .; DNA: TGTGCCAGCAGTAGGACAGGGTTGAGCGACACTGAAGCTTTCTTT; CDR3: CASSRTGLSDTEAFF
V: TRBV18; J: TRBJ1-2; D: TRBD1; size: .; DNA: TGTGCCAGCTCACCCACAGGGGAAGGCTACACCTTC; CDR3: CASSPTGEGYTF
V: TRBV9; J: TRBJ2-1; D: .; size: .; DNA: TGTGCCAGCAGCGGCCGTAGCGGAAGCTCCTACAATGAGCAGTTCTTC; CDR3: CASSGRSGSSYNEQFF
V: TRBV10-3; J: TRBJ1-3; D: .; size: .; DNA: TGTGCCATCAGTACTTCTGGAAACACCATATATTTT; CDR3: CAISTSGNTIYF
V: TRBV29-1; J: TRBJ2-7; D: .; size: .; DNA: TGCAGCGTTGTAACAGGGTGGTACGAGCAGTACTTC; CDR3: CSVVTGWYEQYF
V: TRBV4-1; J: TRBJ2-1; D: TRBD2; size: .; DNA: TGCGCCAGCAGCCAAGGCCCCTCCGGGGGAGGGAATGAGCAGTTCTTC; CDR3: CASSQGPSGGGNEQFF
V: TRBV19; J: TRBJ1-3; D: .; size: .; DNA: TGTGCCAGTAGTCCCAGGTCGGGGGAATCTGGAAACACCATATATTTT; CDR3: CASSPRSGESGNTIYF
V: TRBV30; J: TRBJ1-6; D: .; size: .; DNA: TGTGCCTGGAGACAGGATTATAATTCACCCCTCCACTTT; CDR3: CAWRQDYNSPLHF
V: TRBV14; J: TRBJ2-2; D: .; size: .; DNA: TGTGCCAGCAGCCAAGTAGTAGGGGAGCTGTTTTTT; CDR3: CASSQVVGELFF
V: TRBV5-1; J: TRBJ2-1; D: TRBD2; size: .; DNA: TGCGCCAGCAGCATAAGGACTAGCGGGTCCTACAATGAGCAGTTCTTC; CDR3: CASSIRTSGSYNEQFF
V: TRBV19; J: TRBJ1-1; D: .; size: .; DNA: TGTGCCAGTAGTTTTAGACAGTGGAACACTGAAGCTTTCTTT; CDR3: CASSFRQWNTEAFF
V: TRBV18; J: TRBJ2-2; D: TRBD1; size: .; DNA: TGTGCCAGCTCACCGACAGGGAGTATAACCGGGGAGCTGTTTTTT; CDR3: CASSPTGSITGELFF
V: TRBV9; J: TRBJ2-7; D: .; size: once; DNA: TGTGCCAGCAGCGTAGCTGCAGTACCCTACGAGCAGTACTTC; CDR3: CASSVAAVPYEQYF
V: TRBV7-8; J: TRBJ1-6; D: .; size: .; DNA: TGTGCCAGCAGCTTAGCCCGGACAGTATATAATTCACCCCTCCACTTT; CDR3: CASSLARTVYNSPLHF
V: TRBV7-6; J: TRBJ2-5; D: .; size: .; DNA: TGTGCCAGCAGCTTAACGGTAGCAGAGACCCAGTACTTC; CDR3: CASSLTVAETQYF